A selection of T cell receptor beta chains follows, all from one sample in a study of OX40 agonist ivuxolimab in advanced cancers. This table comes from immunoSEQ multiplex PCR, and its TCRdb copy is limited to in-frame clones, with some not included. Of roughly 79,000 clones listed, approximately 90% are singletons. The source material was CD4+ or CD8+ T cells sorted from blood, sampled in a trial of the OX40 agonist ivuxolimab. These receptors were taken from an adult with an advanced solid tumor such as melanoma, head and neck, liver or kidney cancer. The CDR3 runs from the conserved cysteine through the conserved F or W. The order of the fields is J gene, V gene, D gene, clone size, CDR3 length, CDR3 DNA, CDR3 protein. D genes are given only for firm matches. Some rows mark clone size as missing; the rest say once, few, many or name a class of expanded clone.

>TRBJ2-7|TRBV5-4|TRBD1|.|15
TGTGCCAGCAGTCCCGGGACAGGGGTTTCCTACGAGCAGTACTTC
CASSPGTGVSYEQYF
>TRBJ2-5|TRBV5-8|TRBD2|.|16
TGTGCCAGCAGTCCCGGACTAGCGGGAGTACAGGAGACCCAGTACTTC
CASSPGLAGVQETQYF
>TRBJ2-2|TRBV27|TRBD1|.|16
TGTGCCACCACAGGGGGGACAGGGGATAACACCGGGGAGCTGTTTTTT
CATTGGTGDNTGELFF
>TRBJ2-3|TRBV9|.|few|14
TGTGCCAGCAGCGTAAGTTTGAGCACAGATACGCAGTATTTT
CASSVSLSTDTQYF
>TRBJ2-1|TRBV7-6|.|once|14
TGTGCCAGCAGCTCCTCGACTAGGATCAATGAGCAGTTCTTC
CASSSSTRINEQFF
>TRBJ1-5|TRBV28|.|once|14
TGTGCCAGCAGCCGAGGAGGGGGAAATCAGCCCCAGCATTTT
CASSRGGGNQPQHF
>TRBJ2-2|TRBV23-1|.|.|17
TGCGCCAGCAGTCAATCGAGAGGGCACTCGAACACCGGGGAGCTGTTTTTT
CASSQSRGHSNTGELFF
>TRBJ1-5|TRBV7-2|.|.|14
TGTGCCAGCAGCCCGACAAATAGCAATCAGCCCCAGCATTTT
CASSPTNSNQPQHF
>TRBJ2-6|TRBV27|.|few|14
TGTGCCAGCAGTTTGAGGGACGGGGCCAACGTCCTGACTTTC
CASSLRDGANVLTF
>TRBJ2-5|TRBV7-2|.|.|11
TGTGCCAGCAGCTCTCTAGGAGCGCATTACTTC
CASSSLGAHYF
>TRBJ1-2|TRBV7-9|TRBD1|.|14
TGTGCCAGCAGCTGGGACAGGGGGCTAGGTGGCTACACCTTC
CASSWDRGLGGYTF
>TRBJ2-3|TRBV7-3|.|.|16
TGTGCCAGCAGCCCCATCCGGGGTAGAAGCACAGATACGCAGTATTTT
CASSPIRGRSTDTQYF
>TRBJ1-3|TRBV14|TRBD1|.|20
TGTGCCAGCAGCCAAGAAGGGTCGCGGCGGGACAGGTCCTCTGGAAACACCATATATTTT
CASSQEGSRRDRSSGNTIYF
>TRBJ2-3|TRBV5-6|.|.|12
TGTGCCAGCAGCTCCAGCAGGGGTACGCAGTATTTT
CASSSSRGTQYF
>TRBJ1-2|TRBV10-3|.|.|13
TGTGCCATCAGTCCAGACGGCCTCTATGGCTACACCTTC
CAISPDGLYGYTF
>TRBJ2-7|TRBV28|.|.|15
TGTGCCAGCACCGCCGCCAGGCAGGGGAGAGACGAGCAGTACTTC
CASTAARQGRDEQYF
>TRBJ2-5|TRBV19|.|.|13
TGTGCCAGTAGTATAGGCCGAGCTGAGACCCAGTACTTC
CASSIGRAETQYF
>TRBJ2-7|TRBV28|.|.|13
TGTGCCAGCACATCTCCGTCCCCCTACGAGCAGTACTTC
CASTSPSPYEQYF
>TRBJ2-5|TRBV6-5|TRBD2|.|14
TGTGCCATTGGGACTAGCGGGAGCCGAGAGACCCAGTACTTC
CAIGTSGSRETQYF
>TRBJ1-4|TRBV5-1|.|once|16
TGCGCCAGCAGCTTGGGGCAGGGAATGTTGCGGGAAAAACTGTTTTTT
CASSLGQGMLREKLFF
>TRBJ2-7|TRBV4-3|.|.|15
TGCGCCAGCAGCCAAGATCGGTGGGGGGCCCGCGAGCAGTACTTC
CASSQDRWGAREQYF
>TRBJ1-2|TRBV11-3|.|.|14
TGTGCCAGCAGCTTAGCCAGGACTAACTATGGCTACACCTTC
CASSLARTNYGYTF
>TRBJ2-3|TRBV27|.|.|13
TGTGCCAGCAGTTCAGCGGGCACAGATACGCAGTATTTT
CASSSAGTDTQYF
>TRBJ2-4|TRBV2|.|.|15
TGTGCCAGCAAATTCGACAGACTAGCCAAAAACATTCAGTACTTC
CASKFDRLAKNIQYF
>TRBJ2-7|TRBV5-6|.|.|13
TGTGCCAGCAGCTTTTTGGGGATGGTCGAGCAGTACTTC
CASSFLGMVEQYF
>TRBJ1-2|TRBV4-2|.|.|16
TGTGCCAGCAGCCAACCCCTGGGGAGGGTAGTCTATGGCTACACCTTC
CASSQPLGRVVYGYTF
>TRBJ2-7|TRBV28|.|once|18
TGTGCCAGCAGGGCAACAGGATCGTTCGAGAGGGGGGACTACGAGCAGTACTTC
CASRATGSFERGDYEQYF
>TRBJ2-7|TRBV9|TRBD1|.|14
TGTGCCAGCAGCCTCACAGGGGGCTCCTACGAGCAGTACTTC
CASSLTGGSYEQYF
>TRBJ2-7|TRBV7-2|TRBD2|few|16
TGTGCCAGCAGCACTTCTAGCGGGAGGATCCCCTACGAGCAGTACTTC
CASSTSSGRIPYEQYF
>TRBJ1-6|TRBV28|.|.|13
TGTGCCAGCAGTCCCCTTAGGAGCTCACCCCTCCACTTT
CASSPLRSSPLHF
>TRBJ2-1|TRBV30|TRBD2|once|15
TGTGCCTGGCATCAGGGACTAGCGGATTACAATGAGCAGTTCTTC
CAWHQGLADYNEQFF
>TRBJ2-2|TRBV5-1|TRBD2|few|15
TGCGCCAGCAGGGTGGGAGGGCCTAACACCGGGGAGCTGTTTTTT
CASRVGGPNTGELFF
>TRBJ2-3|TRBV5-1|.|.|15
TGCGCCAGCAGCTTGGGGCTAGCCGGTGCAGATACGCAGTATTTT
CASSLGLAGADTQYF
>TRBJ2-3|TRBV7-7|.|.|15
TGTGCTAGCAGCTTGTCGAGGGACACTTTAAATACGCAGTATTTT
CASSLSRDTLNTQYF
>TRBJ2-7|TRBV5-4|TRBD2|.|16
TGTGCCAGCAGCTCCTGGGCGACTAGCGCCCACTACGAGCAGTACTTC
CASSSWATSAHYEQYF
>TRBJ2-7|TRBV6-5|TRBD2|.|14
TGTGCCAGCAGTTATAGCGGGAGAAGGGACGAGCAGTACTTC
CASSYSGRRDEQYF
>TRBJ2-7|TRBV28|.|.|12
TGTGCCAGCACCCGACTTTTGGGGGTTGAGTACTTC
CASTRLLGVEYF
>TRBJ1-2|TRBV2|.|.|13
TGTGCCAGCAGTGAACTTGGGGCTGGTGGCTACACCTTC
CASSELGAGGYTF
>TRBJ2-7|TRBV6-5|.|.|13
TGTGCCAGCAGGAGGACCAGCTCCTACGAGCAGTACTTC
CASRRTSSYEQYF
>TRBJ2-7|TRBV7-3|TRBD2|.|14
TGTGCCAGCAGCCCAGCCTTAGCGGGAGCCGAGCAGTACTTC
CASSPALAGAEQYF
>TRBJ2-3|TRBV4-3|TRBD2|.|17
TGCGCCAGCAGCCAAGTTCCTAGCGGGAGAAGGACAGATACGCAGTATTTT
CASSQVPSGRRTDTQYF
>TRBJ1-5|TRBV28|.|.|15
TGTGCCAGCAGCATCGCCGGGGGGGAGGCACAGCCCCAGCATTTT
CASSIAGGEAQPQHF
>TRBJ2-7|TRBV19|TRBD2|.|16
TGTGCCAGTTCGACTAGCGGGAATCCGACTTACTACGAGCAGTACTTC
CASSTSGNPTYYEQYF
>TRBJ2-1|TRBV6-4|TRBD2|.|12
TGTGCCAGCAGGACTTCTAGCGGGAGGTATTTCTTC
CASRTSSGRYFF
>TRBJ2-2|TRBV7-9|TRBD1|.|15
TGTGCCAGCACCTCGACAGGGGCCGACACCGGGGAGCTGTTTTTT
CASTSTGADTGELFF